The rows below give T cell receptor beta chains drawn from one sample of a study of T cells after yellow fever vaccination. TCRdb re-analysed the 5' RACE reads in MiXCR, keeping a single row per CDR3 protein. The sample has approximately 510,000 distinct CDR3 sequences; 20% to 25% are singletons. The material was PBMCs, obtained roughly 20 days after the first yellow fever vaccination. Every receptor here comes from a man aged 18 to 29 who received the YFV17D yellow fever vaccine. The CDR3 runs from the conserved cysteine through the conserved F or W. Fields, in order: CDR3 protein, CDR3 DNA, V gene, J gene, D gene, clone size. The D gene is left open where the match is weak. Only part of the rows carry a size: once, few, many, or a class if the clone is expanded.

CASSFDFRGILWQAGNEQFF	TGTGCCAGCAGCTTCGACTTCCGGGGGATCCTTTGGCAGGCTGGCAATGAGCAGTTCTTC	TRBV13	TRBJ2-1	-	-
CASSGQANTEAFF	TGCGCCAGCAGCGGGCAGGCGAACACTGAAGCTTTCTTT	TRBV5-1	TRBJ1-1	-	-
CSVEATSGGANEQFF	TGCAGCGTTGAAGCAACTAGCGGGGGGGCGAATGAGCAGTTCTTC	TRBV29-1	TRBJ2-1	TRBD2	many
CASSAFGGYDEQYF	TGTGCCAGCAGCGCATTTGGGGGGTACGACGAGCAGTACTTC	TRBV7-6	TRBJ2-7	-	-
CASSWVGGADEQYF	TGTGCCAGCTCGTGGGTCGGGGGGGCCGACGAGCAGTACTTC	TRBV18	TRBJ2-7	TRBD2	few
CASSRGSSGQETQYF	TGCGCCAGCAGCAGGGGGTCTAGCGGCCAAGAGACCCAGTACTTC	TRBV5-1	TRBJ2-5	-	few
CASSAIQGRVRWPQHF	TGTGCCAGCAGCGCCATACAGGGTCGGGTTCGGTGGCCCCAGCATTTT	TRBV6-2/TRBV6-3	TRBJ1-5	-	many
CATGPLTDTQYF	TGTGCCACCGGGCCGCTTACAGATACGCAGTATTTT	TRBV2	TRBJ2-3	-	-
CASSQNRQEFNSPLHF	TGTGCCAGCAGCCAAAACCGGCAGGAATTCAATTCACCCCTCCACTTT	TRBV7-9	TRBJ1-6	-	few
CASSPDRVGADTQYF	TGTGCCAGCAGCCCGGACAGGGTAGGGGCAGATACGCAGTATTTT	TRBV2	TRBJ2-3	TRBD1	-
CASLEKKAFF	TGTGCCAGCTTGGAGAAAAAAGCTTTCTTT	TRBV6-1	TRBJ1-1	-	-
CASSALEVENIQYF	TGTGCCAGCAGCGCGCTTGAGGTGGAAAACATTCAGTACTTC	TRBV7-3	TRBJ2-4	-	-
CASSAEQGNEQFF	TGTGCCAGCAGCGCCGAACAGGGCAATGAGCAGTTCTTC	TRBV7-3	TRBJ2-1	-	few
CAIASIANTGELFF	TGTGCCATCGCCAGCATCGCGAACACCGGGGAGCTGTTTTTT	TRBV7-9	TRBJ2-2	-	few
CASSLGRGRQPQHF	TGTGCCAGCAGCTTAGGGAGGGGGCGGCAGCCCCAGCATTTT	TRBV7-8	TRBJ1-5	TRBD1	-
CASSPPPGLVQETQYF	TGTGCCAGCAGCCCACCCCCGGGATTGGTTCAAGAGACCCAGTACTTC	TRBV7-9	TRBJ2-5	-	many
CASSLEVPGETQYF	TGTGCCAGCAGCTTGGAAGTGCCGGGTGAGACCCAGTACTTC	TRBV5-6	TRBJ2-5	-	few
CASSFDRNTEAFF	TGTGCCAGCAGTTTTGACAGGAACACTGAAGCTTTCTTT	TRBV12-3/TRBV12-4	TRBJ1-1	-	many
CASSQSRQETQYF	TGCGCCAGCAGCCAGTCGCGACAAGAGACCCAGTACTTC	TRBV4-3	TRBJ2-5	-	few
CASSLGGRGLETQYF	TGTGCCAGCAGCCTGGGGGGCAGGGGGCTAGAGACCCAGTACTTC	TRBV7-9	TRBJ2-5	TRBD1	few
CASSLVNGLAEAFF	TGTGCCAGCAGCTTAGTCAACGGCTTAGCTGAAGCTTTCTTT	TRBV7-2	TRBJ1-1	-	-
CASTDPQASYEQYF	TGTGCCAGCACCGACCCCCAGGCCTCCTACGAGCAGTACTTC	TRBV6-1	TRBJ2-7	-	few
CASSYFEATDTQYF	TGTGCCAGCAGTTACTTCGAGGCAACAGATACGCAGTATTTT	TRBV6-5	TRBJ2-3	-	-
CASTSISTAEETQYF	TGTGCCAGCACCTCTATCTCTACGGCGGAAGAGACCCAGTACTTC	TRBV28	TRBJ2-5	-	few
CASSVTPTGNYGYTF	TGTGCCAGCAGCGTCACCCCAACAGGGAACTATGGCTACACCTTC	TRBV9	TRBJ1-2	-	few
CASSYSGERGSGEQFF	TGTGCCAGCAGTTACTCAGGCGAGCGGGGGTCGGGTGAGCAGTTCTTC	TRBV6-5	TRBJ2-1	TRBD2	few
CASSQDQRGGDTQYF	TGCGCCAGCAGCCAAGATCAGCGGGGGGGCGATACGCAGTATTTT	TRBV4-3	TRBJ2-3	TRBD2	-
CASSLSRSEKLFF	TGTGCCAGCAGCTTATCCCGGAGCGAAAAACTGTTTTTT	TRBV11-2	TRBJ1-4	-	few
CASSLEADSSPLHF	TGTGCCAGCAGCCTGGAGGCCGATAGTTCACCCCTCCACTTT	TRBV7-9	TRBJ1-6	-	-
CASRRDTSNNEKLFF	TGTGCCAGCAGACGAGACACCTCCAATAATGAAAAACTGTTTTTT	TRBV28	TRBJ1-4	-	-
CASRDDINYGYTF	TGTGCCAGCAGGGACGACATTAACTATGGCTACACCTTC	TRBV6-6	TRBJ1-2	-	few
CASSTLGGGNTGELFF	TGTGCCAGCAGTACTTTAGGGGGCGGGAACACCGGGGAGCTGTTTTTT	TRBV27	TRBJ2-2	TRBD1	-
CATSDPRGSDTQYF	TGTGCCACCAGTGACCCTCGGGGTTCTGATACGCAGTATTTT	TRBV24-1	TRBJ2-3	-	few
CASSATSGGLSYNEQFF	TGTGCCAGCAGCGCGACTAGCGGGGGACTATCCTACAATGAGCAGTTCTTC	TRBV9	TRBJ2-1	TRBD2	few
CASSLVPGSAWGYTF	TGTGCCAGCAGTTTAGTTCCAGGGTCGGCTTGGGGCTACACCTTC	TRBV12-3/TRBV12-4	TRBJ1-2	-	few
CASSQVASQYNEQFF	TGCGCCAGCAGCCAAGTAGCCTCACAGTACAATGAGCAGTTCTTC	TRBV4-1	TRBJ2-1	-	-
CASSLDIRSGANVLTF	TGTGCCAGCAGCTTAGATATCCGCTCTGGGGCCAACGTCCTGACTTTC	TRBV7-6	TRBJ2-6	-	few
CSVDTPGRGNTGELFF	TGCAGCGTTGATACCCCGGGGAGAGGAAACACCGGGGAGCTGTTTTTT	TRBV29-1	TRBJ2-2	-	few
CATSRDRGQGNGYTF	TGTGCCACCAGCAGAGATCGGGGACAGGGGAATGGCTACACCTTC	TRBV15	TRBJ1-2	TRBD1	few
CASSYRQGPAEAFF	TGTGCCAGCAGTTACCGCCAGGGACCAGCTGAAGCTTTCTTT	TRBV6-5	TRBJ1-1	-	-
CASTLQADQPQHF	TGTGCCAGCACTCTACAGGCGGATCAGCCCCAGCATTTT	TRBV6-2/TRBV6-3	TRBJ1-5	-	-
CASSLGAAGDTQYF	TGCGCCAGCAGCTTGGGTGCCGCGGGAGATACGCAGTATTTT	TRBV5-1	TRBJ2-3	-	-
CASSSPNWDSFADTQYF	TGTGCCAGCAGCTCCCCGAATTGGGACTCCTTCGCAGATACGCAGTATTTT	TRBV7-2	TRBJ2-3	-	-
CASGQQVTNTEAFF	TGTGCCAGCGGGCAGCAAGTGACGAACACTGAAGCTTTCTTT	TRBV6-2/TRBV6-3	TRBJ1-1	-	few
CASSLGGQGPPMDQYF	TGTGCCAGCAGCTTGGGTGGACAGGGCCCTCCAATGGACCAGTACTTC	TRBV5-4	TRBJ2-5	TRBD1	-
CASSLEIAVNTEAFF	TGTGCCAGCAGCCTCGAGATAGCGGTGAACACTGAAGCTTTCTTT	TRBV5-5	TRBJ1-1	-	-
CATSASSDRAFGELFF	TGTGCCACCAGTGCCTCATCGGACAGGGCGTTCGGGGAGCTGTTTTTT	TRBV24-1	TRBJ2-2	TRBD1	-
CASSYVDRVNTEAFF	TGTGCCAGCAGTTACGTCGACAGGGTGAACACTGAAGCTTTCTTT	TRBV6-5	TRBJ1-1	TRBD1	few
CASSLEAVKMNTEAFF	TGCGCCAGCAGCTTGGAGGCTGTAAAGATGAACACTGAAGCTTTCTTT	TRBV5-1	TRBJ1-1	-	-
CSAREPGHGGSPLHF	TGCAGTGCTAGAGAACCGGGACACGGGGGTTCACCCCTCCACTTT	TRBV20-1	TRBJ1-6	-	few